The T cell receptor beta chain described here comes from a study of cytomegalovirus exposure and HLA in healthy donors (TCRdb year 2017). In terms of the full investigation: An earlier analysis of approximately 590 of the donors reported 250 to 350 Gb of sequence data and some 120 million unique TCR beta sequences from around 200 million T cells. The aim of the study was to test whether cataloging public T cell receptors could identify signatures of past pathogen exposure. To study patterns of TCR occurrence, a later analysis re-analyzed previously published TCR beta repertoires from around 670 donors and added high-resolution HLA genotyping. Alongside the repertoire data, information on donor age, sex, ethnicity and CMV serostatus was compiled. Of the 350 to 450 genotyped donors, 81% were placed in the genetic ancestry cluster associated with self-reported Caucasian donors. Rather than using new phenotypic data, the later analysis identified candidate immune exposures from TCR beta sequences and from how often those sequences occurred across donors. HLA typing covered class I and class II loci at four-digit resolution. The number of donors typed differed by locus, with roughly 629-640 for A, B, C, DRB1 and DQB1, 522 for DQA1, 606 for DPA1, and some 450 for DPB1. In a later genetic analysis, genome-wide SNP genotypes for about three fifths of the roughly 670 donors were used, and that subset was treated as a discovery cohort. Roughly five DR-DQ haplotypes were handled as single units for association and clustering because linkage in the cohort was strong. The study combined high-throughput TCR immunosequencing, statistical association of individual TCRs with disease status, and machine learning to predict cytomegalovirus infection status. In addition to the first cohort of 666 subjects, a separate validation cohort of some 120 different subjects was used. The T cell repertoires of 550 to 850 subjects were profiled by immunosequencing and related to cytomegalovirus serostatus. An early release that covered about 640 HLA-typed donors contained around 300 gigabases of sequencing data and 75 million to 100 million unique TCR sequences. Among almost 400 genotyped donors of the cohort, an average of about 240,000 unique TCR beta nucleotide sequences were sequenced per donor, roughly 20% of them non-productive. An earlier analysis of fewer than 700 of the donors applied high-throughput TCR beta sequencing to assess whether each TCR beta V gene segment acted as functional or pseudogenic. Every repertoire in the discovery cohort had been generated on one and the same sequencing platform. What the study reported, not specific to this receptor: In the study, some 180 TCR beta chains were listed as associated with cytomegalovirus. Cytomegalovirus status was reported to be diagnosed by the classifier with high specificity and sensitivity in both the original and validation cohorts. The authors suggested that the approach could potentially be generalized to other disease states and immunological phenotypes. While some public TCRs were present in many individuals, most TCR sequences turned up only very rarely across donors. A further reported finding was that TCR beta sequences accurately predicted the HLA-A and HLA-B alleles for most subjects in the first cohort. In a later analysis, HLA-associated TCR beta chains showed more clonal expansion and lower generation probabilities than non-associated chains that were equally common. The cohort was sequenced for TCR beta chains only, and without alpha or paired-chain data the features that could be detected were limited. Some IMGT-functional V segments, including TRBV6-2 and TRBV6-3, could not be told apart with the 87-base-pair reads, so those segments were excluded. Three of the identified cytomegalovirus-associated TCR beta chains were confirmed in vitro to be specific for cytomegalovirus antigens. Roughly uniform sequencing depth across donors was assumed in presence/absence analyses, although this assumption may not hold. Most CMV-associated TCR beta chains appeared to be HLA-restricted in a later analysis, and the HLA associations seemed to be driven largely by CMV exposure. In an earlier analysis of roughly 500 of the donors, most TCR beta V segments appeared in productive rearrangements about 90% or about 30% of the time, broadly matching IMGT annotations. Because counts were too low, more than 15 rarely observed V segments, including chromosome 9 orphons, were left out of the earlier analysis of roughly 600 of the donors. A later genetic analysis associated a missense DCLRE1C variant with V-gene and J-gene trimming of TCR beta chains, and an independent cohort replicated the association. A later analysis associated 15,000 to 20,000 TCR beta sequences with specific HLA alleles at a false discovery rate of 0.05. The sequencing pipeline was judged likely to have produced a cluster of highly shared sequence variants as a technical artifact. According to a later analysis, parvovirus B19, influenza, CMV and Epstein-Barr virus appeared linked to several top co-occurrence clusters. For the cohort, immune exposure information was limited to CMV serostatus. Because HLA typing was unavailable for some donors at each locus, only the typed subset was used in association tests. Compared with the roughly 670-donor mean, donors in an Asian-associated ancestry cluster had fewer N-insertions in productive TCRs, according to a later genetic analysis. According to a later analysis, TCR association rates differed among HLA loci, with DRB1 alleles showing the most associated TCRs and HLA-C alleles showing the fewest. When HLA alleles, especially DR and DQ, strongly co-occurred, TCR associations were difficult to assign to individual alleles. Linkage disequilibrium might explain the correlated functional status among segregating V segments, but an unknown experimental factor could not be ruled out.

The CDR3, cysteine through phenylalanine, is 16 amino acids long. The only DNA kept is the CDR3, 48 bases in frame from the first base. Compared with germline, V lacks 5 bases and J lacks 1 base; bases without a gene match: 8. The germline V gene yields SGHVS for CDR1 and FQNEAQ for CDR2. As to this clone: The specificity of this receptor is unknown.

The cohort comprised 550 to 700 healthy bone marrow donors. Cohort members were all nominally healthy when sampled, although unrecorded immune exposures were likely present. The donor was CMV seropositive and was included in the group of approximately 310 seropositive cohort members. Every donor gave a peripheral blood sample, and the peripheral blood mononuclear cells from that sample were used for TCR beta sequencing. Genomic DNA was extracted from the blood cell samples with the Qiagen DNeasy Blood Extraction Kit. The method was the immunoSEQ multiplex PCR assay. For the multiplex PCR, a mixture combining 60 forward primers for TCR Vbeta segments and 13 reverse primers for TCR Jbeta segments was used. A multiplex PCR assay on genomic DNA amplified the CDR3 region of rearranged TCR beta genes. The amplified TCR beta libraries were sequenced on the Illumina HiSeq System as 87-base-pair reads. In the authors' own workflow: A later analysis tallied 75 million to 85 million unique TCR beta chains across the 550 to 850 repertoires, and approximately 12 million of those chains were shared by two or more donors. Raw reads were error-corrected and collapsed into unique sequences by a nearest-neighbor algorithm in which closely related sequences were merged to remove PCR and sequencing errors. CDR3 sequences were aligned to IMGT reference sequences to assign V, D and J gene segments. For a sequence to be retained, at least a six-nucleotide match to both a V gene segment and a J gene segment was required. A rearrangement counted as productive if the CDR3 had no stop codons and remained in frame with V and J, and every other rearrangement counted as non-productive. CDR3 was defined according to IMGT convention as the region running from the second conserved V-encoded cysteine to the conserved J-encoded phenylalanine. Sequences without an unambiguous match to a single V gene segment were excluded from the earlier analysis of approximately 600 of the donors. An earlier analysis of fewer than 650 of the donors classified V segments as functional when productive rearrangements were above 56.7% and as segregating when the standard deviation between donors was above 5%. To diagnose cytomegalovirus status from the catalog of TCR beta chain sequences, a statistical classification framework was built. A later analysis assigned V and J genes by comparing TCR nucleotide sequences with IMGT/GENE-DB human TR gene sequences. Using the TCRdist pipeline, a later analysis assigned CDR3 sequences along with most-parsimonious VDJ recombination scenarios. In a later analysis, each TCR beta chain was defined by its CDR3 amino acid sequence together with its V-gene family, and reads lacking a unique V-gene family were excluded. A later analysis removed roughly 590 highly shared, low-generation-probability nucleotide sequences to deal with suspected cross-contamination and a sequencing artifact. For each public chain, a later analysis derived a clonal expansion index from normalized ranks of inferred template counts within each repertoire. In a later analysis, generation probabilities were computed using a VDJ recombination model fitted to out-of-frame rearrangements, and the results were checked against IGoR. In a later analysis, hypergeometric tests were used to score TCR-TCR, TCR-HLA and TCR-CMV co-occurrence, with a repertoire-size bias correction applied to TCR pairs. To estimate false discovery rates, a later analysis permuted the HLA or CMV assignments 20 times. In a later analysis, co-occurring TCRs were grouped with DBSCAN, and TCRdist sequence similarity was added when clustering was performed within HLA-allele-positive subsets. For co-occurrence clustering, repertoires with fewer than 30,000 or more than 120,000 public chains were excluded, along with about five repertoires with anomalous nucleotide sharing. TCRdb re-hosts the immuneACCESS table, in-frame sequences only. Its copies lack some clones; in the studies checked, an unresolved V gene accounts for under half of them, and the cause for the rest is not known. V and J calls and clone size are copied from that table; D and trimming were computed from the DNA. The sample's own table lists about 77,000 clones. The ten largest clones take up roughly 15% of the sample.

Here the chain combines TRBV7-8 and TRBJ2-5; a stretch of 9 junction bases matches TRBD2. Sequencing was carried out using PBMCs. The clonotype comes from a man aged 45 to 65 in good health and CMV-seropositive. The CDR3 protein: CASSPISGGIQETQYF. The bases read TGTGCCAGCAGCCCCATAAGCGGGGGGATCCAAGAGACCCAGTACTTC.